Here is one T cell receptor (beta chain) with its context. The sample belongs to a study of blood T cell repertoires in COVID-19. Across the whole study: Sources were T cells, B-cell-depleted T cells, or PBMCs; the material itself was cDNA or gDNA.

V was trimmed by 5 bases and J by 0 bases, leaving 10 bases between them. The CDR3 totals 14 residues. Germline V lookup: CDR1 LNHDA, CDR2 SQIVND (reference sequence). Produced via immunoSEQ multiplex PCR; TCRdb's table is partial and in-frame only. The table lists about 250,000 clones, about 90% of them singletons. This TCR came from a man at least 80 years old with acute or convalescent COVID-19. The V and J genes are TRBV19 and TRBJ1-1; D is undetermined. Sequenced material: peripheral blood. In DNA, the CDR3 is TGTGCCAGTAGTCCCAGACACATGAACACTGAAGCTTTCTTT. Translating gives CASSPRHMNTEAFF. Full variable domain (missing parts from reference TRBV19 and TRBJ1-1): DGGITQSPKYLFRKEGQNVTLSCEQNLNHDAMYWYRQDPGQGLRLIYYSQIVNDFQKGDIAEGYSVSREKKESFPLTVTSAQKNPTAFYLCASSPRHMNTEAFFGQGTRLTVV.